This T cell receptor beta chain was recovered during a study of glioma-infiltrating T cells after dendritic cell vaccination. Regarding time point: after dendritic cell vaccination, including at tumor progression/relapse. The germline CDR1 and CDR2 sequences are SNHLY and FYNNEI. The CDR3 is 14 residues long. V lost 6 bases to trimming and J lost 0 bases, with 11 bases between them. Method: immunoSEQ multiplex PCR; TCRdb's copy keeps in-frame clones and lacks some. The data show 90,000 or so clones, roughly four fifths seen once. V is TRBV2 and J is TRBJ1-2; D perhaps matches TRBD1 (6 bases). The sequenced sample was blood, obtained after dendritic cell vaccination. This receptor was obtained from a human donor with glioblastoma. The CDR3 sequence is CASRLGTTNYGYTF. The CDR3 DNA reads TGTGCCAGCAGGCTCGGGACAACTAACTATGGCTACACCTTC.